Included here is one TCR beta chain sequence, with context. Trimming at V came to 2 bases and at J to 9 bases, leaving 9 bases not matched to a gene. The germline V gene encodes CDR1 MDHEN and CDR2 SYDVKM. The CDR3 has 16 amino acids. The participants were between roughly 18 and 89 years old and came from under 25 US areas. Profiled with immunoSEQ multiplex PCR; TCRdb holds only in-frame clones, not every one. Of about 400,000 clones in the sample, around nine tenths are singletons; the top ten hold 1.7%. These data originate in a study of blood T cell repertoires in COVID-19. About the research overall: T cells, B-cell-depleted T cells, or PBMCs provided the cDNA or gDNA that served as material.

Source material: PBMCs or T cells enriched from blood (not recorded which). The TCR sequence derives from a woman aged 30 to 39 who had recovered from COVID-19. The chain employs TRBV28 and TRBJ1-6; 8 bases align to TRBD1. The CDR3 DNA sequence: TGTGCCAGCAGTTTAGTTGGGACAGGACGGAGTTCACCCCTCCACTTT. Translated, it gives CASSLVGTGRSSPLHF.